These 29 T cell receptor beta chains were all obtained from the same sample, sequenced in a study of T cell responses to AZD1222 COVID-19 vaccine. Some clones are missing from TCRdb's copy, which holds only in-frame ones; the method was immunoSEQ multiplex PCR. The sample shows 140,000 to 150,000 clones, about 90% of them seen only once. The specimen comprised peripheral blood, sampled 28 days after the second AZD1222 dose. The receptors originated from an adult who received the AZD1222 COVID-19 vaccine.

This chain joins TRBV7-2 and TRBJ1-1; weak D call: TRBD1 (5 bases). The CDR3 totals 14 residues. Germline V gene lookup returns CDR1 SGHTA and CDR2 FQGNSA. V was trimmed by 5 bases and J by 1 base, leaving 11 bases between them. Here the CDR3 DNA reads TGTGCCAGCAGCCAGGGCCATGCGAACACTGAAGCTTTCTTT. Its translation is CASSQGHANTEAFF.

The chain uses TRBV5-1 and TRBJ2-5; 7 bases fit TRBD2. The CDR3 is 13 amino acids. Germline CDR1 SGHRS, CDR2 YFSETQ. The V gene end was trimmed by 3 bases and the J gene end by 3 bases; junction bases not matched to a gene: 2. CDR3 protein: CASSWAGEETQYF. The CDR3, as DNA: TGCGCCAGCAGCTGGGCGGGGGAAGAGACCCAGTACTTC.

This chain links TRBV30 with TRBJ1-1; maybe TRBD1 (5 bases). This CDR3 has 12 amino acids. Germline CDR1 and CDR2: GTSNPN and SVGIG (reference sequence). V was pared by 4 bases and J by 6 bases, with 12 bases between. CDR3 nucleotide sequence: TGTGCCTGGAACCTGGGGACCCCTGAAGCTTTCTTT. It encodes CAWNLGTPEAFF.

This CDR3 is CASSSLAGVYEQYF. The CDR3 coding sequence is TGTGCCAGCAGCTCTCTAGCGGGGGTCTACGAGCAGTACTTC. The chain is built from TRBV6-6 and TRBJ2-7; 10 bases align to TRBD2. The CDR3 is 14 amino acids. Germline V CDR1 and CDR2: MNHNY, SVGAGI (reference sequence). J gave up 3 bases and V 6 bases, and 5 bases lay outside the gene matches.

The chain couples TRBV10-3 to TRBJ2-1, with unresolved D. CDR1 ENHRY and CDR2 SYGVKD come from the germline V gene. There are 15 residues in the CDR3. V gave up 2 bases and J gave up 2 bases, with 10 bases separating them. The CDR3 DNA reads TGTGCCATCAGTGAGCAACAGCTAACCTACAATGAGCAGTTCTTC. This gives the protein CAISEQQLTYNEQFF.

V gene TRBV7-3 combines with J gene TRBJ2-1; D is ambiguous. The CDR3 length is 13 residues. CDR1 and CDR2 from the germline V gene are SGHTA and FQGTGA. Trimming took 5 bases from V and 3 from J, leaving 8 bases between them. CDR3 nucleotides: TGTGCCAGCAGCCCGGGCCGCTACAATGAGCAGTTCTTC. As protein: CASSPGRYNEQFF.

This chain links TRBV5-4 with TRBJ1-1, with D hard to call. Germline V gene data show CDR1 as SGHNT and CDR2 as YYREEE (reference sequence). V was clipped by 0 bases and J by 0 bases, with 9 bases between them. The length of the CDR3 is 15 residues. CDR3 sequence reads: CASSLGQAVNTEAFF. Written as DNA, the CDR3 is TGTGCCAGCAGCTTGGGGCAGGCCGTGAACACTGAAGCTTTCTTT.

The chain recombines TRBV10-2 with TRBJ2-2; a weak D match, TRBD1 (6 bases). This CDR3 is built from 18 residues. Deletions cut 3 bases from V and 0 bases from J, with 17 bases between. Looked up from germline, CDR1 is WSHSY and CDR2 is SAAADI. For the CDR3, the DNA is TGCGCCAGCAGTGATGATCGGCGACAGGCATCGAACACCGGGGAGCTGTTTTTT. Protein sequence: CASSDDRRQASNTGELFF.

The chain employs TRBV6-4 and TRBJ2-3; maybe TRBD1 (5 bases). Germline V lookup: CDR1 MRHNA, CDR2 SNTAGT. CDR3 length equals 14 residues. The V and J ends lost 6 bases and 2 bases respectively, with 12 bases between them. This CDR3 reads CASSLQGDTDTQYF. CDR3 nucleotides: TGTGCCAGCAGCTTGCAAGGGGACACAGATACGCAGTATTTT.

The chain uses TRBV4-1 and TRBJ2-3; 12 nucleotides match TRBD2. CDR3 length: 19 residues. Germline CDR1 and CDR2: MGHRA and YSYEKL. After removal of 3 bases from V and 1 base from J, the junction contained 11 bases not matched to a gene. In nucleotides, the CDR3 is TGCGCCAGCAGCCAGCGGTTAGAAAGACTAGCGGGGGGCACAGATACGCAGTATTTT. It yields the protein CASSQRLERLAGGTDTQYF.

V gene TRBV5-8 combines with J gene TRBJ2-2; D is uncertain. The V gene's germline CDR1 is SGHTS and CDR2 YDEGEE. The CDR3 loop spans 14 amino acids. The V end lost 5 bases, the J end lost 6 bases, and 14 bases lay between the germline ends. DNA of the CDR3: TGTGCCAGCAGATATGACACCGAACCCGGGGAGCTGTTTTTT. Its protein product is CASRYDTEPGELFF.

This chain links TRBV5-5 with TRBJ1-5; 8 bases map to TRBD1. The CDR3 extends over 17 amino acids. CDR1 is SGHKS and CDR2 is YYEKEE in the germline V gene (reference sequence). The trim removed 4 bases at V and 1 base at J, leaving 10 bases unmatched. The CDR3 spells CASSVQGATGSNQPQHF. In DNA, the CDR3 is TGTGCCAGCAGCGTTCAGGGGGCTACGGGGAGCAATCAGCCCCAGCATTTT.

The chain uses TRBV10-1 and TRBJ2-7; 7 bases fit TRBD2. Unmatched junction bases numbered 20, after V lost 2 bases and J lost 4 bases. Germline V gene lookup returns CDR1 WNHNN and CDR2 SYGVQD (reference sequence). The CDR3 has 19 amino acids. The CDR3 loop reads CASSELAWDYPVGPYEQYF. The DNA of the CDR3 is TGCGCCAGCAGTGAGCTGGCTTGGGACTATCCAGTCGGGCCTTACGAGCAGTACTTC.

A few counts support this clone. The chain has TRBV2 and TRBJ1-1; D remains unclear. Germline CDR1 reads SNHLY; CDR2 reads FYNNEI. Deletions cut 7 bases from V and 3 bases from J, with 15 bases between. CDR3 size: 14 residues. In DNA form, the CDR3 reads TGTGCCAGCACTTTCGGAAACAGTTACACTGAAGCTTTCTTT. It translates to CASTFGNSYTEAFF.

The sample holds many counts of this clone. The CDR3 bases are TGTGCCAGTAGAAGGGGGACAGGGGTTGGGGAGCAGTACTTC. This encodes CASRRGTGVGEQYF. This sequence joins TRBV19 and TRBJ2-7; 10 bases align to TRBD1. Germline V gene sequence: CDR1 LNHDA, CDR2 SQIVND (reference sequence). With V trimmed by 6 bases and J by 7 bases, 9 bases remained unmatched. This CDR3 has 14 amino acids.

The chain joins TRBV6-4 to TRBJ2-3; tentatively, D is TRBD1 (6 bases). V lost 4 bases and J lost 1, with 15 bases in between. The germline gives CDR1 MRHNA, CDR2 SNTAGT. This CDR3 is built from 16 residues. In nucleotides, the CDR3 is TGTGCCAGCAGTGCAGGGGTCGGCTACGGCACAGATACGCAGTATTTT. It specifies CASSAGVGYGTDTQYF.

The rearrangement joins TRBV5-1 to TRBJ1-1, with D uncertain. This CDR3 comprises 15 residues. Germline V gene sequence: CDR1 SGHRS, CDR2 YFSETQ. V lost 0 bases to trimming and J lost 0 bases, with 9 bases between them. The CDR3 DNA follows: TGCGCCAGCAGCTTGGCTACATTCATGAACACTGAAGCTTTCTTT. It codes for CASSLATFMNTEAFF.

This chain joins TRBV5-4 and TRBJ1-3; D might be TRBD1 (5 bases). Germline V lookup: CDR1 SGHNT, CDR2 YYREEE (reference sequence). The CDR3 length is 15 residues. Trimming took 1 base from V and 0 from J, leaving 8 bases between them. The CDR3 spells CASSLTGLSGNTIYF. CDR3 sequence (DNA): TGTGCCAGCAGCTTGACAGGCCTCTCTGGAAACACCATATATTTT.

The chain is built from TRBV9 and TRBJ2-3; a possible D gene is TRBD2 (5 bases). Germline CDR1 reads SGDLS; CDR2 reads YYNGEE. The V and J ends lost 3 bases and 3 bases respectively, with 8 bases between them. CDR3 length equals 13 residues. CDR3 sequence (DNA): TGTGCCAGCAGCGGCGGCGGGACAGATACGCAGTATTTT. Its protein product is CASSGGGTDTQYF.

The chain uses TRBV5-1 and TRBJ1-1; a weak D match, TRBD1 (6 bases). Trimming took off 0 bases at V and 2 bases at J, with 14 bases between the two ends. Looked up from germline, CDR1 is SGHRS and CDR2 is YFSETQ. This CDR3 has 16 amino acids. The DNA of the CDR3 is TGCGCCAGCAGCTTGGCCGTGGGGGCCGGAAACACTGAAGCTTTCTTT. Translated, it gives CASSLAVGAGNTEAFF.

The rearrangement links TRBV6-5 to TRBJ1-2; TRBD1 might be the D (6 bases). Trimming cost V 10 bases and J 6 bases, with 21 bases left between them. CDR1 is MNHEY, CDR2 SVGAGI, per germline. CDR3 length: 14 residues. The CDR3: CATDSGAEIDGYTF. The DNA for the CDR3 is TGTGCCACCGACTCAGGGGCGGAGATCGATGGCTACACCTTC.

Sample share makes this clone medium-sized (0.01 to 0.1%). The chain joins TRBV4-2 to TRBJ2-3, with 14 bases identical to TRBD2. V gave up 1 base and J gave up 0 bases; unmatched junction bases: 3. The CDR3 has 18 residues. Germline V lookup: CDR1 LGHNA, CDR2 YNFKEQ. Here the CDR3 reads CASSQGLAGGPSTDTQYF. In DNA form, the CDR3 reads TGTGCCAGCAGCCAAGGACTAGCGGGGGGGCCTAGCACAGATACGCAGTATTTT.

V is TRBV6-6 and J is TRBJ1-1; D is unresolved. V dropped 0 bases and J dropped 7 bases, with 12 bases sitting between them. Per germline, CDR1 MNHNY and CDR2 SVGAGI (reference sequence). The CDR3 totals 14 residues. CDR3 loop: CASSYSNTVNEAFF. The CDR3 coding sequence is TGTGCCAGCAGTTACTCCAATACAGTGAATGAAGCTTTCTTT.

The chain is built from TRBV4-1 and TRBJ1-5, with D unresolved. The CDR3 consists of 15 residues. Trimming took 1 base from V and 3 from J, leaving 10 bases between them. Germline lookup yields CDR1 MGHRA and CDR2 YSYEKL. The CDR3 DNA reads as TGCGCCAGCAGCCAAGTGTCGGAAGTCAATCAGCCCCAGCATTTT. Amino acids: CASSQVSEVNQPQHF.

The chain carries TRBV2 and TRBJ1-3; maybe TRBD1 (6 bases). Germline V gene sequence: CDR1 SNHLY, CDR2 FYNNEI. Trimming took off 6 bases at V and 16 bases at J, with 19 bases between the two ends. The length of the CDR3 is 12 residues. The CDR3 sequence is CASSPDGNQGYF. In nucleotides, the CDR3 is TGTGCCAGCAGCCCTGACGGCAACCAGGGGTATTTT.

The CDR3, as DNA: TGTGCCAGCAGTTACGCCCAGGGGCGCGGCACTGAAGCTTTCTTT. It specifies CASSYAQGRGTEAFF. The rearrangement joins TRBV6-5 to TRBJ1-1; D possibly corresponds to TRBD1 (6 bases). Trimming left V 2 bases short and J 4 bases short, with 14 bases between. The length of the CDR3 is 15 residues. From germline, CDR1 is MNHEY and CDR2 SVGAGI.

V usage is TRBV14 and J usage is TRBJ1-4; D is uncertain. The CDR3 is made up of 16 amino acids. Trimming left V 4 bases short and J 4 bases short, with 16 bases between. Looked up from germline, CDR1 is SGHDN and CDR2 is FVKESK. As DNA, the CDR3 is TGTGCCAGCAGCCGGGCAGACCGGGGAAGTAATGAAAAACTGTTTTTT. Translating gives CASSRADRGSNEKLFF. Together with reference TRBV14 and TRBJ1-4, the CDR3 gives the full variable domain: EAGVTQFPSHSVIEKGQTVTLRCDPISGHDNLYWYRRVMGKEIKFLLHFVKESKQDESGMPNNRFLAERTGGTYSTLKVQPAELEDSGVYFCASSRADRGSNEKLFFGSGTQLSVL.

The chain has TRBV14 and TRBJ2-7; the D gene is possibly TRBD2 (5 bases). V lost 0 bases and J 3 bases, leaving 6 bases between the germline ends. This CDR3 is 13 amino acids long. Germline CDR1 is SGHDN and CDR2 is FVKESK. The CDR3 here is CASSQDEGYEQYF. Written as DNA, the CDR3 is TGTGCCAGCAGCCAAGATGAGGGCTACGAGCAGTACTTC. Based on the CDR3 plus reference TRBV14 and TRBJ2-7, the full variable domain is EAGVTQFPSHSVIEKGQTVTLRCDPISGHDNLYWYRRVMGKEIKFLLHFVKESKQDESGMPNNRFLAERTGGTYSTLKVQPAELEDSGVYFCASSQDEGYEQYFGPGTRLTVT.

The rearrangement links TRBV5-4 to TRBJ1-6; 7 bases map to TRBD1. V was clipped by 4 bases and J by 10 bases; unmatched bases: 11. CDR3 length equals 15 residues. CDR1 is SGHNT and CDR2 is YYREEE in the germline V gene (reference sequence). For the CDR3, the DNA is TGTGCCAGCAGCCGACAGCAGGGGGATGGATCACCCCTCCACTTT. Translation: CASSRQQGDGSPLHF. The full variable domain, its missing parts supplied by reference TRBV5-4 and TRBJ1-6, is ETGVTQSPTHLIKTRGQQVTLRCSSQSGHNTVSWYQQALGQGPQFIFQYYREEENGRGNFPPRFSGLQFPNYSSELNVNALELDDSALYLCASSRQQGDGSPLHFGNGTRLTVT.